This entry features one T cell receptor beta chain sequence. Antigen: not known. This may arise from a read error, as a much more abundant clone is one base away. The germline V gene encodes CDR1 MNHNS and CDR2 SASEGT. The trim removed 4 bases at V and 3 bases at J, leaving 3 bases unmatched. The CDR3 has 14 amino acids. Profiles of TCR beta VDJ and CDR3 were generated from a genomic DNA template. TCRdb redid the calling of the reads with MiXCR, one entry per CDR3 protein. This sample has about 190,000 distinct CDR3 sequences, with roughly half found just once. This sample stems from a study of CD8+CD57+ T cells in acquired aplastic anemia. Findings of the study overall: Overlapping CD8+ CDR3 repertoires of patients and controls contained under 35 shared sequences.

Sequenced patients had shown CD8+CD57+ cell expansion by flow cytometry. Each patient had severe acquired aplastic anemia. Therapy had not been given to patients before blood sampling. Sequenced material: sorted CD4+, CD8+, or CD8+CD57+ T cells (not recorded which) from PBMCs. This sequence joins TRBV6-1 and TRBJ2-7; 10 bases agree with TRBD2. The sequence came from a human donor with aplastic anemia. The CDR3 nucleotides are TGTGCCAGCAGTGCCGGGACTAGCGTCTACGAGCAGTACTTC. Translation gives CASSAGTSVYEQYF.